This T cell receptor (beta chain) was recorded in a study of T cell repertoires in aging, cancer and after chemotherapy. Findings and limits, study-wide: Loss of evenness, beyond lost richness, contributed to age-related TCR diversity decline in cancer patients. Compared with age-matched healthy donors, untreated hematological or solid cancer patients showed higher blood TCR clonality. Lymphoid organ infiltration in hematological cancer patients may impair thymic emigration or peripheral T cell expansion.

The CDR3 spans 14 residues. Trimming removed 7 bases at V and 3 bases at J, with 12 bases between. Points on this clonotype: Antigen: not known.

The template was genomic DNA from peripheral blood, not RNA. Rearranged V-D-J TRB sequences were amplified with a mixed TRB-A/B primer pool. TCRdb fed the multiplex PCR reads into MiXCR, producing one record per CDR3 protein. The sample lists 850 to 950 distinct CDR3 sequences; 45% to 60% were seen once. The chain has TRBV12-3 or TRBV12-4 and TRBJ1-4, with D possibly TRBD1 on 5 matching bases. What was sequenced was blood. The clonotype was recovered from a human donor with a blood cancer. The DNA of the CDR3 is TGTGCCAGCACCCAGGGTAGGGCTAATGAAAAACTGTTTTTT. Translated: CASTQGRANEKLFF.